This TCR beta chain came from a study of cytomegalovirus exposure and HLA in healthy donors. There are 13 residues in the CDR3. Germline-derived CDR1 and CDR2 are SGHDN and FVKESK. V lost 6 bases to trimming and J lost 4 bases, with 9 bases between them. Healthy donors of bone marrow made up the group. PCR involved 60 Vbeta and 13 Jbeta primers. Method: immunoSEQ multiplex PCR; TCRdb's copy keeps in-frame clones and lacks some. The sample yields 85,000 to 130,000 clones, about 75% seen once. This clone was seen a handful of times. The antigen is undetermined. Findings of the study overall: Upon later analysis, TCR association rates were observed to vary by HLA locus, being highest for DRB1 and lowest for HLA-C.

The sequenced material came from PBMCs. The receptor was derived from a man in his sixties in good health and CMV-seropositive. The rearrangement uses TRBV14 and TRBJ2-2, with no clear D. CDR3 sequence: CASRLTATGELFF. CDR3 in DNA: TGTGCCAGCAGACTTACAGCCACCGGGGAGCTGTTTTTT.